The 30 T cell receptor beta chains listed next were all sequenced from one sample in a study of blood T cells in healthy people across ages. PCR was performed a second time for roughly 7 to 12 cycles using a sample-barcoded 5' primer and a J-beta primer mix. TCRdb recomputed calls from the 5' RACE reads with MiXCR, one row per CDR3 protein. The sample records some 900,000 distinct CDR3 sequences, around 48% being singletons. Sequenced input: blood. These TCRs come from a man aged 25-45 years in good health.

This chain's CDR3 is CASSPRDRRGIQPQHF. The CDR3 DNA is TGTGCCAGCAGCCCTCGGGACCGCCGAGGGATTCAGCCCCAGCATTTT. The V and J genes are TRBV3-1 and TRBJ1-5; D is possibly TRBD1 (5 bases). CDR3 length: 16 amino acids. CDR1 and CDR2 from the germline V gene are LGHDT and YNNKEL (reference sequence). With 4 bases removed from V and 6 bases from J, the gap between germline ends came to 19 bases. Using reference TRBV3-1 and TRBJ1-5 for the parts outside the CDR3, the full variable domain is DTAVSQTPKYLVTQMGNDKSIKCEQNLGHDTMYWYKQDSKKFLKIMFSYNNKELIINETVPNRFSPKSPDKAHLNLHINSLELGDSAVYFCASSPRDRRGIQPQHFGDGTRLSIL.

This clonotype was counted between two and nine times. The CDR3 DNA is TGTGCCAGCAGTTCCCCGGGGAACCAAGAGACCCAGTACTTC. As protein: CASSSPGNQETQYF. J is TRBJ2-5 and V is TRBV27; the D gene is possibly TRBD2 (5 bases). CDR3 length equals 14 residues. CDR1 and CDR2 (germline): MNHEY, SMNVEV (reference sequence). Trimming stripped 4 bases from V and 0 bases from J, with 9 bases between.

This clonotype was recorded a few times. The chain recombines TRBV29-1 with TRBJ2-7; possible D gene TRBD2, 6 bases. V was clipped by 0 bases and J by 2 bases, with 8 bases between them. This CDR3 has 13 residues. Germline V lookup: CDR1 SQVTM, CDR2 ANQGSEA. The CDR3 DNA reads TGCAGCGTTGAAGATCCGGGAGCCTACGAGCAGTACTTC. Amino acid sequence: CSVEDPGAYEQYF.

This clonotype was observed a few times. This CDR3 reads CSARDRADTQYF. Written as DNA, the CDR3 is TGCAGTGCTAGAGATCGGGCAGATACGCAGTATTTT. The chain joins TRBV20-1 to TRBJ2-3; D remains unclear. V lost 0 bases and J lost 4, with 5 bases in between. Germline assignment: CDR1 DFQATT and CDR2 SNEGSKA (reference sequence). This CDR3 comprises 12 residues.

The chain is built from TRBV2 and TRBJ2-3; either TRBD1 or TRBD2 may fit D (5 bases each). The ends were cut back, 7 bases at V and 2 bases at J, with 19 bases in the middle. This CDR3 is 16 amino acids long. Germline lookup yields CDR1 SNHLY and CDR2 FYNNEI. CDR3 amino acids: CASIGTVGAVTDTQYF. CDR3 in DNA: TGTGCCAGCATAGGAACAGTCGGGGCCGTCACAGATACGCAGTATTTT.

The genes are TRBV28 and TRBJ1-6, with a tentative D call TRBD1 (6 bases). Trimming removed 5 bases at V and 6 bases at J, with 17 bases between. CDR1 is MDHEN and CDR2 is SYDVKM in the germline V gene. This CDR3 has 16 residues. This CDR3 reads CASSPPNRARNSPLHF. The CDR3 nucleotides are TGTGCCAGCAGTCCACCAAACAGGGCCCGTAATTCACCCCTCCACTTT.

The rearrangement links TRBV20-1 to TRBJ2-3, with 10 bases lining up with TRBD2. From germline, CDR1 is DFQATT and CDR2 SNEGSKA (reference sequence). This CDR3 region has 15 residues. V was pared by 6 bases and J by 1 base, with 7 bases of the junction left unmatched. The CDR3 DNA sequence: TGCAGTGCCGTGGGACTAGCGAGGGGCACAGATACGCAGTATTTT. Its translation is CSAVGLARGTDTQYF.

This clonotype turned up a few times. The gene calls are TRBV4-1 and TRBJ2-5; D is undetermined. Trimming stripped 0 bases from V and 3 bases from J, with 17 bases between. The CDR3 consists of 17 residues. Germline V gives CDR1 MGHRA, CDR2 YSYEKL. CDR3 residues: CASSQDNDTWFEETQYF. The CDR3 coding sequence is TGCGCCAGCAGCCAAGATAACGACACCTGGTTTGAAGAGACCCAGTACTTC.

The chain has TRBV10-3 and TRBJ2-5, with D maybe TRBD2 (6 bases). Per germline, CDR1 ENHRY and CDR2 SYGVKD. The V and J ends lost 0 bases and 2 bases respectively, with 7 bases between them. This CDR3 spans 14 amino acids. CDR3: CAISESSGQETQYF. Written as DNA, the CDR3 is TGTGCCATCAGTGAGTCGAGCGGGCAAGAGACCCAGTACTTC.

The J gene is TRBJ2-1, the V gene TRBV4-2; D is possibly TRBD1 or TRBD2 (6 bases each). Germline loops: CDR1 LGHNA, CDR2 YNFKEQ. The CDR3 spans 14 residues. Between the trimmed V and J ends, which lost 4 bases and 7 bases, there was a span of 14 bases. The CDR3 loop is CASSPWGAQNEQFF. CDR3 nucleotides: TGTGCCAGCAGCCCGTGGGGGGCACAAAATGAGCAGTTCTTC.

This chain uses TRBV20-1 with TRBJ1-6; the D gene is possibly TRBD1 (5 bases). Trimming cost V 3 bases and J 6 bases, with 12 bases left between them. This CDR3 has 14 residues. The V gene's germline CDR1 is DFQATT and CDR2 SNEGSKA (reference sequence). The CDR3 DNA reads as TGCAGTGCTAGGGGGGGGAATAGTAATTCACCCCTCCACTTT. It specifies CSARGGNSNSPLHF.

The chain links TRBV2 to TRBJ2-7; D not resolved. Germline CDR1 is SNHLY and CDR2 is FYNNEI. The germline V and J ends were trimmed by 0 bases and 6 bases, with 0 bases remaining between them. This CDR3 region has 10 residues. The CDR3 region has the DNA TGTGCCAGCAGTGAAGCCGAGCAGTACTTC. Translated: CASSEAEQYF. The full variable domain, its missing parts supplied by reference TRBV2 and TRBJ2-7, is EPEVTQTPSHQVTQMGQEVILRCVPISNHLYFYWYRQILGQKVEFLVSFYNNEISEKSEIFDDQFSVERPDGSNFTLKIRSTKLEDSAMYFCASSEAEQYFGPGTRLTVT.

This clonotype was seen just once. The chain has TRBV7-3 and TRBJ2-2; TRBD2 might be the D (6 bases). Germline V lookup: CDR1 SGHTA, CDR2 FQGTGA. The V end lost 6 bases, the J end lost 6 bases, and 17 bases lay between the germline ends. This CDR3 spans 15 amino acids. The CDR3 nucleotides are TGTGCCAGCAGTTTGTTCACCGCGGGGCCCGGGGAGCTGTTTTTT. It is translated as CASSLFTAGPGELFF.

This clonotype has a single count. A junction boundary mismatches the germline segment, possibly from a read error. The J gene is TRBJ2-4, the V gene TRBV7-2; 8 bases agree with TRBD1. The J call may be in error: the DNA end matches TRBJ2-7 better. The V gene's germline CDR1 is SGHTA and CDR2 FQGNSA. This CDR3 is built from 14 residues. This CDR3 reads CACSKGQVVGEQYF. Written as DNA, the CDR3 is TGTGCCTGCAGCAAGGGACAGGTTGTCGGCGAGCAGTACTTC.

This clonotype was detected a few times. The CDR3 sequence is CASRWSQGATGYTF. CDR3 DNA: TGTGCCAGCAGATGGTCGCAGGGGGCGACTGGCTACACCTTC. V usage is TRBV28 and J usage is TRBJ1-2, with TRBD1 matching over 8 bases. Germline assignment: CDR1 MDHEN and CDR2 SYDVKM. V lost 6 bases to trimming and J lost 7 bases; unmatched junction nucleotides: 10. CDR3 length: 14 amino acids.

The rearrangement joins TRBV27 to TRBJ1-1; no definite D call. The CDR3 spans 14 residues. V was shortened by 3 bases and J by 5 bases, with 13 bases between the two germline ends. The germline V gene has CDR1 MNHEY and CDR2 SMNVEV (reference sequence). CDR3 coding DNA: TGTGCCAGCAGTTTCAGAATTGTGGCAACTGAAGCTTTCTTT. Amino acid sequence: CASSFRIVATEAFF.

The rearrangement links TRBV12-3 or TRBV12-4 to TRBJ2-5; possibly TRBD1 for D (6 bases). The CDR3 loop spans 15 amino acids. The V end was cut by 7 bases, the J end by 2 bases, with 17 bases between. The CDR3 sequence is CASTLTGIRQETQYF. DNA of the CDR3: TGTGCCAGCACCCTTACAGGGATTCGGCAAGAGACCCAGTACTTC.

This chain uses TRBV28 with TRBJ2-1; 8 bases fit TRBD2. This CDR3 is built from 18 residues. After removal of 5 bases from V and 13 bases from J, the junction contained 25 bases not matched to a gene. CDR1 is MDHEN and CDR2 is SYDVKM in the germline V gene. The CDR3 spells CASSPPRSAGVIAGSQFF. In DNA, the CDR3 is TGTGCCAGCAGTCCGCCCAGGTCAGCGGGGGTGATTGCGGGAAGTCAGTTCTTC.

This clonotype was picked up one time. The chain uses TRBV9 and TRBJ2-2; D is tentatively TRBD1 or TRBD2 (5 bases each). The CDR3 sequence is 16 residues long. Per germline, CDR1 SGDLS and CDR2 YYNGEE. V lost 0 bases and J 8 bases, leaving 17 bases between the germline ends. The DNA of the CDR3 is TGTGCCAGCAGCGTAGCAATCAGGGACCCCCAAGGGGAGCTGTTTTTT. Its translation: CASSVAIRDPQGELFF. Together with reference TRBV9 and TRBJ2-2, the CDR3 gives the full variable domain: DSGVTQTPKHLITATGQRVTLRCSPRSGDLSVYWYQQSLDQGLQFLIQYYNGEERAKGNILERFSAQQFPDLHSELNLSSLELGDSALYFCASSVAIRDPQGELFFGEGSRLTVL.

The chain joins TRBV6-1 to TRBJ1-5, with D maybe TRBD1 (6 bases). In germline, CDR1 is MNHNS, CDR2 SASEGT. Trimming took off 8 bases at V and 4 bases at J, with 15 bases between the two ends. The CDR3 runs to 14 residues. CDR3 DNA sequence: TGTGCCAGCGTAGTCACAGGGAGAAATCAGCCCCAGCATTTT. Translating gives CASVVTGRNQPQHF.

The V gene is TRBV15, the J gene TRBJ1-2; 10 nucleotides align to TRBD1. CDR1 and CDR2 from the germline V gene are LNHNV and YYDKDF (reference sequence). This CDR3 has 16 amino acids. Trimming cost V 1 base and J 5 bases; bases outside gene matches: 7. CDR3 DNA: TGTGCCACCAGCAGAGGGACAGGGGGTTCAAATTATGGCTACACCTTC. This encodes CATSRGTGGSNYGYTF.

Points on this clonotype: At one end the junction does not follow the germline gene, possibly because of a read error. The CDR3 is CASGYNRGGNFKAFF. CDR3 nucleotide sequence: TGTGCCAGCGGTTATAACAGGGGCGGAAATTTTAAGGCTTTCTTT. The V call is TRBV6-6, the J call TRBJ1-1; 7 positions match TRBD1. Germline values: CDR1 MNHNY, CDR2 SVGAGI (reference sequence). The CDR3 is 15 amino acids.

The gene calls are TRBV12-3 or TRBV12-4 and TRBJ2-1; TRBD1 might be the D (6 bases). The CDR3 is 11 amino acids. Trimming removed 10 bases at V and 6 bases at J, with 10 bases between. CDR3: CATMTGNEQFF. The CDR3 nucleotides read TGTGCCACGATGACAGGCAATGAGCAGTTCTTC.

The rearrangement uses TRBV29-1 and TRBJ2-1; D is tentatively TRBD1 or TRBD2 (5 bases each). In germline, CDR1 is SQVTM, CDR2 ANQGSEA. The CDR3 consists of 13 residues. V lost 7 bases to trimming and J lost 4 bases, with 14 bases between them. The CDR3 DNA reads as TGCAGCGCCGTGGGGGAGACTTACAATGAGCAGTTCTTC. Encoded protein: CSAVGETYNEQFF.

The CDR3 DNA is TGTGCCAGCAGCCAAGAACTCGGACAGAATCAGCCCCAGCATTTT. It yields the protein CASSQELGQNQPQHF. The gene calls are TRBV3-1 and TRBJ1-5; D might be TRBD1 (6 bases). CDR3 length: 15 amino acids. V lost 0 bases, J lost 4 bases, and 10 bases lay in between. Germline V gives CDR1 LGHDT, CDR2 YNNKEL (reference sequence).

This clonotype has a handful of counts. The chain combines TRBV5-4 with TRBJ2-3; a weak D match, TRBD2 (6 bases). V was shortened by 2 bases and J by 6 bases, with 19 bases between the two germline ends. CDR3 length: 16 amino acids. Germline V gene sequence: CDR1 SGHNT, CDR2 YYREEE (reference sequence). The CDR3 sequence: CASSFAGPGGGDTQYF. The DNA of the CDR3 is TGTGCCAGCAGCTTCGCGGGGCCAGGAGGTGGTGATACGCAGTATTTT.

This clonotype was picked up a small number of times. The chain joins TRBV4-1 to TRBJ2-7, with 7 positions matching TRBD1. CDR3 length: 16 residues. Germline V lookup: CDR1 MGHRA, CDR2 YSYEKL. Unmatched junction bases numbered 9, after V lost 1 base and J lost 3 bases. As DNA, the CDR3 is TGCGCCAGCAGCCAAGGAGGGACAGACACTAACTACGAGCAGTACTTC. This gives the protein CASSQGGTDTNYEQYF.

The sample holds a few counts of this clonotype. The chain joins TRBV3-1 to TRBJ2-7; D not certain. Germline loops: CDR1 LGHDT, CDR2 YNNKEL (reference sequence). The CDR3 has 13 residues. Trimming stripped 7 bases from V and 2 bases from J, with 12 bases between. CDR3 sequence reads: CASKSNIAYEQYF. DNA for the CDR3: TGTGCCAGCAAATCAAACATAGCCTACGAGCAGTACTTC.

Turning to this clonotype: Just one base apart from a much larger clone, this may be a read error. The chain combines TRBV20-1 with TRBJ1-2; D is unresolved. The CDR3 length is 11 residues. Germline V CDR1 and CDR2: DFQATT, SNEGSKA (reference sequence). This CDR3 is CGASDAPGYTF. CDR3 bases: TGCGGTGCTTCGGATGCCCCGGGCTACACCTTC.

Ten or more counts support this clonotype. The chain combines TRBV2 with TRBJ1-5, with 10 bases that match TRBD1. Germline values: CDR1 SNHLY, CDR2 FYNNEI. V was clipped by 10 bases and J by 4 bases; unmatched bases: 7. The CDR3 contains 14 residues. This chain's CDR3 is CAIKGTGVNQPQHF. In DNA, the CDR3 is TGTGCCATTAAGGGGACAGGGGTTAATCAGCCCCAGCATTTT. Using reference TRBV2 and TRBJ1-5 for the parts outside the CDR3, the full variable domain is EPEVTQTPSHQVTQMGQEVILRCVPISNHLYFYWYRQILGQKVEFLVSFYNNEISEKSEIFDDQFSVERPDGSNFTLKIRSTKLEDSAMYFCAIKGTGVNQPQHFGDGTRLSIL.